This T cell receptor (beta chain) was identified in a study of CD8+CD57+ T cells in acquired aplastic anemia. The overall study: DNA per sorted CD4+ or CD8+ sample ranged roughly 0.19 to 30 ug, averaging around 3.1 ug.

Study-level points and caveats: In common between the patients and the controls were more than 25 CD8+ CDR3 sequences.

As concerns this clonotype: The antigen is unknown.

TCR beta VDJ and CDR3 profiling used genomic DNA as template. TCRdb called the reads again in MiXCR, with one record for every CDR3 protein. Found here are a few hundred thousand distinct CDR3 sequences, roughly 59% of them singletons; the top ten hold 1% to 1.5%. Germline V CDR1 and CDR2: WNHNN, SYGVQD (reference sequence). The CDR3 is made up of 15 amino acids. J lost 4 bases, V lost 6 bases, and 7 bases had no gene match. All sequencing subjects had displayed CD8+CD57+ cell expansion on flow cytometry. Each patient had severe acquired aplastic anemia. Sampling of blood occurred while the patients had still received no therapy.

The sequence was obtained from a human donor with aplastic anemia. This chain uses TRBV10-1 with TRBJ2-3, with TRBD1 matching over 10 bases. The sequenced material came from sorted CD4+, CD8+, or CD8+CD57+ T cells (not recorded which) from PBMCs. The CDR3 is CASSQTTGGPDTQYF. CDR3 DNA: TGCGCCAGCAGCCAAACGACAGGGGGCCCAGATACGCAGTATTTT.